The 30 T cell receptor beta chains below were found in one sample sequenced in a study of blood T cell repertoires in COVID-19. Clones were read by immunoSEQ multiplex PCR, and TCRdb kept only the in-frame ones, dropping some. The table has some 150,000 clones, 65% to 80% seen once; the top ten hold about 4%. Sequenced: peripheral blood. The receptors originated from a man in his sixties with acute or convalescent COVID-19.

The V and J genes are TRBV29-1 and TRBJ2-7; 8 bases match TRBD1. V gave up 7 bases and J gave up 4 bases; unmatched junction bases: 9. Germline CDR1 SQVTM, CDR2 ANQGSEA. The CDR3 is made up of 13 amino acids. DNA for the CDR3: TGCAGCGCTGTGGACAGGGTGGGTTACGAGCAGTACTTC. This codes for CSAVDRVGYEQYF.

The rearrangement links TRBV18 to TRBJ2-1; a weak D match, TRBD2 (6 bases). The CDR3 sequence is 15 residues long. Trimming shortened V by 1 base and J by 4 bases, and 11 bases separated the two germline ends. CDR1 and CDR2 from the germline V gene are KGHSH and LQKENI. The CDR3 nucleotides are TGTGCCAGCTCACCACGGGACTCAAAGTACAATGAGCAGTTCTTC. Translation: CASSPRDSKYNEQFF.

The table lists this clone with a few counts. V usage is TRBV3-1 (or the pseudogene TRBV3-2) and J usage is TRBJ2-1; the match to TRBD2 covers 8 bases. Germline loops: CDR1 LGHDT, CDR2 YNNKEL (reference sequence). With 5 bases clipped from V and 6 bases from J, the junction kept 6 bases outside the gene matches. This CDR3 is 14 amino acids long. The CDR3: CASSSSGSGNEQFF. In DNA form, the CDR3 reads TGTGCCAGCAGCTCAAGCGGGAGTGGCAATGAGCAGTTCTTC.

This rearrangement joins TRBV7-6 to TRBJ2-3, with D maybe TRBD2 (6 bases). This CDR3 contains 15 residues. Germline V gene sequence: CDR1 SGHVS, CDR2 FNYEAQ. Trimming removed 2 bases from V and 5 bases from J, with 14 bases in between. The CDR3 DNA reads TGTGCCAGCAGCTTAAACGGGAGAAGGGGAGATACGCAGTATTTT. Translation gives CASSLNGRRGDTQYF.

The chain combines TRBV28 with TRBJ1-6; 9 bases match TRBD1. The germline CDR1 and CDR2 sequences are MDHEN and SYDVKM. The CDR3 loop spans 15 amino acids. Losses at the gene ends were 6 bases for V and 7 bases for J; bases not matched to a gene: 7. The CDR3 sequence: CASSTQGQGNSPLHF. The CDR3 DNA is TGTGCCAGCAGCACCCAGGGACAGGGCAATTCACCCCTCCACTTT. The variable domain in full, with the rest retrieved from reference TRBV28 and TRBJ1-6, is DVKVTQSSRYLVKRTGEKVFLECVQDMDHENMFWYRQDPGLGLRLIYFSYDVKMKEKGDIPEGYSVSREKKERFSLILESASTNQTSMYLCASSTQGQGNSPLHFGNGTRLTVT.

The rearrangement uses TRBV6-2 or TRBV6-3 and TRBJ1-2; D is possibly TRBD1 (5 bases). Between the trimmed V and J ends, which lost 2 bases and 0 bases, there was a span of 13 bases. Germline V gene sequence: CDR1 MNHEY, CDR2 SVGEGT. The CDR3 loop spans 16 amino acids. The CDR3 sequence: CASSYDRQGTNYGYTF. The CDR3 nucleotides are TGTGCCAGCAGTTACGATCGGCAGGGCACTAACTATGGCTACACCTTC.

V and J are TRBV20-1 and TRBJ1-1; no reliable D call. Trimming took 6 bases from V and 6 from J, leaving 5 bases between them. The CDR3 contains 9 residues. The germline CDR1 and CDR2 sequences are DFQATT and SNEGSKA (reference sequence). The CDR3 sequence: CSAEAEAFF. CDR3 in DNA: TGCAGTGCCGAGGCTGAAGCTTTCTTT.

The chain joins TRBV27 to TRBJ2-1; D possibly corresponds to TRBD2 (6 bases). CDR1 is MNHEY and CDR2 is SMNVEV in the germline V gene (reference sequence). V was shortened by 0 bases and J by 0 bases, with 9 bases between the two germline ends. The CDR3 contains 16 residues. CDR3 region: CASSLSSGTSYNEQFF. DNA for the CDR3: TGTGCCAGCAGTTTATCTAGCGGAACCTCCTACAATGAGCAGTTCTTC.

This clone was picked up one time. The J gene is TRBJ2-3, the V gene TRBV19; the D is unclear. The CDR3 consists of 12 residues. In germline, CDR1 is LNHDA, CDR2 SQIVND (reference sequence). The ends were cut back, 9 bases at V and 2 bases at J, with 9 bases in the middle. CDR3 nucleotides: TGTGCCAGCGGTAGAATCACAGATACGCAGTATTTT. Translation: CASGRITDTQYF.

This clone was counted between two and nine times. The chain employs TRBV28 and TRBJ1-5; 7 bases match TRBD1. The CDR3 covers 16 residues. V was clipped by 5 bases and J by 0 bases; unmatched bases: 7. Germline V gene lookup returns CDR1 MDHEN and CDR2 SYDVKM. The CDR3 is CASSTRQGASNQPQHF. The CDR3 DNA reads as TGTGCCAGCAGTACGAGACAGGGAGCTAGCAATCAGCCCCAGCATTTT.

The chain links TRBV4-1 to TRBJ2-1; D gene ambiguous. Germline CDR1 is MGHRA and CDR2 is YSYEKL. Trimming removed 3 bases from V and 9 bases from J, with 9 bases in between. The length of the CDR3 is 12 residues. The CDR3, as DNA: TGCGCCAGCAGCCATCAAGCGCGTGAGCAGTTCTTC. It yields the protein CASSHQAREQFF.

The sample holds one count of this clone. This rearrangement joins TRBV7-9 to TRBJ2-3, with 7 bases aligning to TRBD2. The V and J ends lost 4 bases and 4 bases, in that order; junction bases with no gene match: 11. The CDR3 loop spans 16 amino acids. From germline, CDR1 is SEHNR and CDR2 FQNEAQ (reference sequence). The CDR3 DNA reads as TGTGCCAGCAGCTCACCTTTTGCGCGGGAGCCAGATACGCAGTATTTT. Its protein is CASSSPFAREPDTQYF.

V gene TRBV7-2 combines with J gene TRBJ2-2, with TRBD1 identical over 7 bases. The germline gives CDR1 SGHTA, CDR2 FQGNSA. The CDR3 covers 15 residues. V shed 5 bases and J 2 bases; nucleotides not matched to a gene: 5. In nucleotides, the CDR3 is TGTGCCAGCAGCCCCGGGACAGTAAACACCGGGGAGCTGTTTTTT. This encodes CASSPGTVNTGELFF.

The chain joins TRBV5-1 to TRBJ2-1; a weak D match, TRBD2 (6 bases). Germline values: CDR1 SGHRS, CDR2 YFSETQ. The CDR3 is 16 amino acids. The V gene lost 0 bases and the J gene lost 6 bases, with 16 bases spanning the gap. CDR3 DNA sequence: TGCGCCAGCAGCTTGGAGCCTAGCGTCCGTTTCAATGAGCAGTTCTTC. Translating it yields CASSLEPSVRFNEQFF.

This clone showed up just a few times. The chain recombines TRBV2 with TRBJ1-6; D might be TRBD1 (6 bases). CDR1 SNHLY and CDR2 FYNNEI come from the germline V gene. The V and J ends lost 3 bases and 1 base respectively, with 7 bases between them. CDR3 length equals 15 residues. Written as DNA, the CDR3 is TGTGCCAGCAGTGACAGGGGTTCCTATAATTCACCCCTCCACTTT. Translation: CASSDRGSYNSPLHF.

The genes are TRBV11-2 and TRBJ1-1; 7 nucleotides agree with TRBD1. CDR3 length: 14 residues. V was clipped by 4 bases and J by 2 bases; unmatched bases: 4. The germline V gene has CDR1 SGHAT and CDR2 FQNNGV. The CDR3 nucleotides read TGTGCCAGCAGCTCCTACAGGGGTAACACTGAAGCTTTCTTT. This gives the protein CASSSYRGNTEAFF.

This chain links TRBV11-2 with TRBJ2-5; D gene uncertain. CDR1 is SGHAT and CDR2 is FQNNGV in the germline V gene. This CDR3 is 13 amino acids long. V was trimmed by 0 bases and J by 5 bases, leaving 7 bases between them. CDR3 DNA sequence: TGTGCCAGCAGCTTAGATCCGTTGGAGACCCAGTACTTC. It yields the protein CASSLDPLETQYF.

This clone was picked up many times. The chain employs TRBV19 and TRBJ2-7, with TRBD1 as a possible D gene (5 bases). The CDR3 spans 14 residues. V was cut by 3 bases and J by 2 bases, with 11 bases left in between. Germline V gene lookup returns CDR1 LNHDA and CDR2 SQIVND (reference sequence). CDR3 nucleotide sequence: TGTGCCAGTAGTATGGGGCAGGCCCCCTACGAGCAGTACTTC. Amino acid sequence: CASSMGQAPYEQYF. The variable domain in full, completed from reference TRBV19 and TRBJ2-7, reads DGGITQSPKYLFRKEGQNVTLSCEQNLNHDAMYWYRQDPGQGLRLIYYSQIVNDFQKGDIAEGYSVSREKKESFPLTVTSAQKNPTAFYLCASSMGQAPYEQYFGPGTRLTVT.

This CDR3 is CASSPPPPTGFGGYTF. In DNA form, the CDR3 reads TGTGCCAGCTCACCACCTCCACCGACAGGGTTTGGGGGCTACACCTTC. The genes are TRBV18 and TRBJ1-2; 7 positions agree with TRBD1. Germline CDR1 KGHSH, CDR2 LQKENI. The CDR3 has 16 amino acids. The ends lost 0 bases at V and 8 bases at J; junction bases unmatched: 12.

The rearrangement joins TRBV5-4 to TRBJ2-7, with 7 bases that match TRBD2. V lost 1 base to trimming and J lost 6 bases; unmatched junction nucleotides: 10. The germline gives CDR1 SGHNT, CDR2 YYREEE (reference sequence). The CDR3 runs 15 residues. The CDR3 spells CASSLKSRLATEQYF. In DNA, the CDR3 is TGTGCCAGCAGCTTGAAATCGCGACTAGCAACCGAGCAGTACTTC.

The chain recombines TRBV6-5 with TRBJ2-7; 9 bases are a match to TRBD1. The trim removed 6 bases at V and 5 bases at J, leaving 11 bases unmatched. The germline V gene encodes CDR1 MNHEY and CDR2 SVGAGI. The CDR3 extends over 15 amino acids. The CDR3 loop reads CASSRPGQGGNEQYF. CDR3 DNA sequence: TGTGCCAGCAGCCGCCCGGGACAGGGAGGCAACGAGCAGTACTTC.

The chain has TRBV5-1 and TRBJ2-7; 7 nucleotides match TRBD1. Per the germline V gene, CDR1 is SGHRS and CDR2 is YFSETQ. CDR3 length equals 14 residues. Unmatched junction bases numbered 6, after V lost 2 bases and J lost 4 bases. CDR3 loop: CASSFRDRQYEQYF. The CDR3, as DNA: TGCGCCAGCAGCTTTAGGGACAGACAGTACGAGCAGTACTTC. Full variable domain (remainder filled in from reference TRBV5-1 and TRBJ2-7): KAGVTQTPRYLIKTRGQQVTLSCSPISGHRSVSWYQQTPGQGLQFLFEYFSETQRNKGNFPGRFSGRQFSNSRSEMNVSTLELGDSALYLCASSFRDRQYEQYFGPGTRLTVT.

The gene calls are TRBV7-9 and TRBJ2-2, with D tentatively TRBD2 (5 bases). The CDR3 contains 14 residues. V was pared by 8 bases and J by 4 bases, with 14 bases between. CDR1 is SEHNR and CDR2 is FQNEAQ in the germline V gene (reference sequence). This CDR3 is CASPQLGSTGELFF. CDR3 nucleotide sequence: TGTGCCAGCCCCCAGCTGGGGAGCACCGGGGAGCTGTTTTTT. The complete variable domain, with remaining parts taken from reference TRBV7-9 and TRBJ2-2, reads DTGVSQNPRHKITKRGQNVTFRCDPISEHNRLYWYRQTLGQGPEFLTYFQNEAQLEKSRLLSDRFSAERPKGSFSTLEIQRTEQGDSAMYLCASPQLGSTGELFFGEGSRLTVL.

The chain links TRBV27 to TRBJ1-5; a possible D gene is TRBD1 (5 bases). CDR3 length: 16 amino acids. Between the trimmed V and J ends, which lost 7 bases and 7 bases, there was a span of 23 bases. Germline values: CDR1 MNHEY, CDR2 SMNVEV (reference sequence). The DNA for the CDR3 is TGTGCCAGCACCTTCTTGGCCTGGGACTTTGAACAGCCCCAGCATTTT. The encoded protein is CASTFLAWDFEQPQHF.

The chain uses TRBV12-3 or TRBV12-4 and TRBJ2-7, with D tentatively TRBD2 (6 bases). The CDR3 is 13 residues long. Deletions cut 1 base from V and 7 bases from J, with 11 bases between. This chain's CDR3 is CASSLVAAGEQYF. Written as DNA, the CDR3 is TGTGCCAGCAGTTTAGTAGCCGCGGGGGAGCAGTACTTC.

This clone was found a few times. This rearrangement joins TRBV29-1 to TRBJ2-1, with D possibly being TRBD2 (6 bases). The V end lost 7 bases, the J end lost 0 bases, and 13 bases lay between the germline ends. The CDR3 totals 14 residues. Germline CDR1 is SQVTM and CDR2 is ANQGSEA. The CDR3 sequence is CSALGGFSYNEQFF. CDR3 nucleotide sequence: TGCAGCGCCCTGGGGGGTTTCTCCTACAATGAGCAGTTCTTC.

The J gene is TRBJ2-3, the V gene TRBV7-9, with TRBD2 as a possible D gene (7 bases). Germline CDR1 and CDR2: SEHNR and FQNEAQ (reference sequence). Trimming pared 5 bases from V and 4 bases from J, leaving 13 bases between. There are 14 residues in the CDR3. The CDR3 DNA reads TGTGCCAGCAGCACTGGGAGGGGGGCAGATACGCAGTATTTT. Amino acids: CASSTGRGADTQYF.

The rearrangement joins TRBV30 to TRBJ1-1; no clear D. This CDR3 has 13 residues. Between the trimmed V and J ends, which lost 2 bases and 3 bases, there was a span of 10 bases. Germline V gene sequence: CDR1 GTSNPN, CDR2 SVGIG (reference sequence). CDR3 DNA: TGTGCCTGGAGTACTCAGGCCGACACTGAAGCTTTCTTT. This codes for CAWSTQADTEAFF.

J is TRBJ2-7 and V is TRBV7-9; 9 bases fit TRBD2. From germline, CDR1 is SEHNR and CDR2 FQNEAQ (reference sequence). V lost 1 base to trimming and J lost 4 bases; unmatched junction nucleotides: 11. The CDR3 runs to 17 residues. As DNA, the CDR3 is TGTGCCAGCAGCTTAGGTGGTAGTAGCGGGAGTTTGTACGAGCAGTACTTC. This gives the protein CASSLGGSSGSLYEQYF.

J is TRBJ1-5 and V is TRBV6-1, with D perhaps matching TRBD1 (5 bases). V lost 4 bases and J 4 bases, leaving 17 bases between the germline ends. The CDR3 sequence is 16 residues long. The germline CDR1 and CDR2 sequences are MNHNS and SASEGT. The CDR3 region is CASSGAQGFLNQPQHF. The DNA of the CDR3 is TGTGCCAGCAGTGGGGCCCAGGGATTTCTGAATCAGCCCCAGCATTTT.